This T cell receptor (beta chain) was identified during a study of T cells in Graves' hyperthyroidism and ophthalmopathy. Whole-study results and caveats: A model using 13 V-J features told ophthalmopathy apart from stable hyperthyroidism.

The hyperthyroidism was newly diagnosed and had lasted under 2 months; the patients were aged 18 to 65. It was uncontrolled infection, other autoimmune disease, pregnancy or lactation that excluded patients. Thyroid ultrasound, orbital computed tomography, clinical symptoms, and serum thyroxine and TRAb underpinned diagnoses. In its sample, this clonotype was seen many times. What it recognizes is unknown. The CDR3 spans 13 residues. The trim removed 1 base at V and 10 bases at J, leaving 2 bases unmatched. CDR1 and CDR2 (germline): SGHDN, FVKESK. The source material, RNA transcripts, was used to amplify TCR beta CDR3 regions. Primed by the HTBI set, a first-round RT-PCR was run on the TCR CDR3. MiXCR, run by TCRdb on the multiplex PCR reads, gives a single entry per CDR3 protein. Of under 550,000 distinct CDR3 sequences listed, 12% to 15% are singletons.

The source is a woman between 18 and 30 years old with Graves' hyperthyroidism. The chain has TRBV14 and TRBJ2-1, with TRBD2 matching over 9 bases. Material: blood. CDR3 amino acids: CASSQVTSGEQFF. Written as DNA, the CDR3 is TGTGCCAGCAGCCAAGTCACTAGCGGGGAGCAGTTCTTC.